This T cell receptor (beta chain) was recorded in a study of shared clonotypes between healthy human individuals. General study results and limits: Despite large depth, rarefaction showed incomplete sorted-subset sequencing.

Note on this clone: Its antigen is not identified.

The naive CD8 subset, CD45RO-negative cells positively selected for CCR7, excluded terminally differentiated effector memory CD45RA+ cells. The study drew all its donors from Caucasian adults living in Nashville, Tennessee. Using around 200 ng DNA, tens of thousands of T cell genomes, the sorted-subset replicate PCRs were run. This table comes from immunoSEQ multiplex PCR, and its TCRdb copy is limited to in-frame clones, with some not included. Found here are approximately 2,000,000 clones, just over 90% of them singletons; the top ten hold 1.5% to 2%. The sequencing input was naive CD8+ T cells from PBMCs. The clonotype originates from a man between 18 and 35 years old in good health. Some clones in this sample may be carry-over from other donors' samples.

CDR3 loop: CATSRGTGFFGYTF. CDR3 bases: TGTGCCACCAGCAGGGGGACAGGTTTCTTTGGCTACACCTTC. The chain couples TRBV15 to TRBJ1-2; 8 nucleotides align to TRBD1. V lost 3 bases, J lost 7 bases, and 7 bases stayed unmatched. The CDR3 has 14 residues. Germline values: CDR1 LNHNV, CDR2 YYDKDF (reference sequence).